A few counts support the clone carrying this TCR beta chain. Its antigen is unknown. TCRdb ran MiXCR on the 5' RACE reads and lists one entry per CDR3 protein. The table lists 200,000 to 300,000 distinct CDR3 sequences, 7.5% to 9% of them singletons. This record comes from a study of CD8 T cells in ankylosing spondylitis. Findings of the study overall: Disease-associated clones were reportedly significantly overrepresented in matched ankylosing spondylitis synovial fluid. CD8+ cells made up the disease-linked clones, which were relatively rare in peripheral blood. Blood from ankylosing spondylitis patients appeared to carry a characteristic roughly eight-variant TCR beta motif.

This CDR3 is 12 amino acids long. The V gene's germline CDR1 is DFQATT and CDR2 SNEGSKA (reference sequence). The V gene lost 3 bases and the J gene lost 4 bases, with 10 bases spanning the gap. This TCR was recovered from a male donor with ankylosing spondylitis or in good health (not recorded which). Sample: blood, either unsorted or a sorted T cell fraction (not recorded which). This chain connects TRBV20-1 to TRBJ2-7; either TRBD1 or TRBD2 may supply D (5 bases each). CDR3 nucleotide sequence: TGCAGTGCTAGGAGGGACCTTTACGAGCAGTACTTC. Amino acids: CSARRDLYEQYF.